Each of the 11 T cell receptor beta chains below was sequenced from the same sample in a study of blood T cell repertoires in COVID-19. TCRdb's table, derived via immunoSEQ multiplex PCR, lists solely in-frame clones and lacks some. The table records about 190,000 clones, 70% to 90% of them present only once. Material for sequencing was peripheral blood. Receptor source: a woman aged 40 to 50 who had recovered from COVID-19.

The V and J genes are TRBV20-1 and TRBJ1-2, with no clear D. CDR1 is DFQATT and CDR2 is SNEGSKA in the germline V gene (reference sequence). This CDR3 contains 14 residues. V dropped 3 bases and J dropped 3 bases, with 14 bases sitting between them. The CDR3 sequence is CSASSPDLYYGYTF. CDR3 bases: TGCAGTGCTAGTTCGCCAGATTTATACTATGGCTACACCTTC.

The rearrangement joins TRBV27 to TRBJ2-7; D is perhaps TRBD2 (5 bases). V lost 2 bases to trimming and J lost 2 bases, with 10 bases between them. Germline values: CDR1 MNHEY, CDR2 SMNVEV (reference sequence). The CDR3 has 14 residues. The CDR3 nucleotides read TGTGCCAGCAGTTTACTCGACGGGACCTACGAGCAGTACTTC. Translating gives CASSLLDGTYEQYF.

V gene TRBV6-2 or TRBV6-3 combines with J gene TRBJ2-7; D is perhaps TRBD1 (6 bases). CDR1 MNHEY and CDR2 SVGEGT come from the germline V gene. Between the trimmed V and J ends, which lost 6 bases and 3 bases, there was a span of 18 bases. This CDR3 spans 15 amino acids. The CDR3 loop is CASSIQGPQGYEQYF. The CDR3 DNA reads as TGTGCCAGCAGCATCCAGGGGCCCCAGGGCTACGAGCAGTACTTC.

This clone showed up just once. The chain employs TRBV7-2 and TRBJ2-2; 10 bases align to TRBD2. After removal of 2 bases from V and 1 base from J, the junction contained 4 bases not matched to a gene. CDR1 is SGHTA and CDR2 is FQGNSA in the germline V gene. This CDR3 is built from 17 residues. The CDR3 DNA sequence: TGTGCCAGCAGCTTAACTAGCGGGACTATGAACACCGGGGAGCTGTTTTTT. The encoded protein is CASSLTSGTMNTGELFF.

The chain recombines TRBV24-1 with TRBJ2-1; 15 bases line up with TRBD2. J was trimmed by 4 bases and V by 9 bases; bases with no gene match: 15. This CDR3 has 19 residues. The germline CDR1 and CDR2 sequences are KGHDR and SFDVKD. The CDR3 protein is CATGKGGLAGGGGYNEQFF. The CDR3 DNA is TGTGCCACCGGAAAAGGGGGACTAGCGGGAGGAGGAGGGTACAATGAGCAGTTCTTC.

The CDR3 is CASNDPGGTETQYF. In DNA, the CDR3 is TGTGCCAGTAACGATCCAGGGGGAACGGAGACCCAGTACTTC. The V and J genes are TRBV19 and TRBJ2-5; the match to TRBD1 covers 7 bases. The junction had 10 bases not matched to a gene; V was cut back by 7 bases and J by 5 bases. The CDR3 contains 14 residues. CDR1 LNHDA and CDR2 SQIVND come from the germline V gene (reference sequence).

V is TRBV29-1 and J is TRBJ2-2; possibly TRBD2 for D (5 bases). The ends were cut back, 1 base at V and 1 base at J, with 13 bases in the middle. The CDR3 is 16 amino acids. Germline V lookup: CDR1 SQVTM, CDR2 ANQGSEA. CDR3 loop: CSVEGGSGWNTGELFF. CDR3 sequence (DNA): TGCAGCGTTGAAGGTGGGAGCGGCTGGAACACCGGGGAGCTGTTTTTT.

The chain links TRBV7-9 to TRBJ2-7, with 7 bases matching TRBD1. The CDR3 covers 15 residues. Per germline, CDR1 SEHNR and CDR2 FQNEAQ (reference sequence). Unmatched junction bases numbered 9, after V lost 5 bases and J lost 2 bases. The chain's CDR3 is CASSPQGQDAYEQYF. The DNA of the CDR3 is TGTGCCAGCAGCCCCCAAGGACAGGACGCCTACGAGCAGTACTTC. Full variable domain (remainder filled in from reference TRBV7-9 and TRBJ2-7): DTGVSQNPRHKITKRGQNVTFRCDPISEHNRLYWYRQTLGQGPEFLTYFQNEAQLEKSRLLSDRFSAERPKGSFSTLEIQRTEQGDSAMYLCASSPQGQDAYEQYFGPGTRLTVT.

The chain uses TRBV2 and TRBJ1-5, with TRBD1 matching over 9 bases. CDR1 is SNHLY and CDR2 is FYNNEI in the germline V gene. The CDR3 sequence is 15 residues long. V was clipped by 1 base and J by 5 bases; unmatched bases: 3. CDR3 residues: CASSEGDRDHQPQHF. The CDR3, as DNA: TGTGCCAGCAGTGAAGGGGACAGGGACCATCAGCCCCAGCATTTT.

The J gene is TRBJ2-2, the V gene TRBV6-5; no reliable D call. The CDR3 is 15 amino acids. V lost 8 bases and J lost 0, with 13 bases in between. Germline V gene data show CDR1 as MNHEY and CDR2 as SVGAGI. The CDR3 DNA reads as TGTGCCAGCGGAGCGCGAATGGCGAACACCGGGGAGCTGTTTTTT. This gives the protein CASGARMANTGELFF.

The rearrangement uses TRBV3-1 (or the pseudogene TRBV3-2) and TRBJ1-1, with no clear D. The CDR3 contains 14 residues. V shed 0 bases and J shed 10 bases, with 15 bases lying between them. Germline loops: CDR1 LGHDT, CDR2 YNNKEL (reference sequence). DNA of the CDR3: TGTGCCAGCAGCCAAGATAAGTGGGCCGATGGAGCTTTCTTT. It yields the protein CASSQDKWADGAFF.